This TCR beta chain derives from a study of OX40 agonist ivuxolimab in advanced cancers. The repertoire was sequenced with immunoSEQ multiplex PCR; TCRdb's copy has only in-frame clones and lacks some. The sample has roughly 56,000 clones; 84% are singletons. V lost 2 bases and J 0 bases, leaving 9 bases between the germline ends. The CDR3 is 15 amino acids. From germline, CDR1 is SGHRS and CDR2 YFSETQ. Source: CD4+ or CD8+ T cells sorted from blood, taken in a trial of the OX40 agonist ivuxolimab. This chain joins TRBV5-1 and TRBJ2-1; tentative D call: TRBD2 (5 bases). The clonotype comes from an adult with an advanced solid tumor such as melanoma, head and neck, liver or kidney cancer. In nucleotides, the CDR3 is TGCGCCAGCAGCTTAGCGGCAGGCTCCTACAATGAGCAGTTCTTC. It translates to CASSLAAGSYNEQFF.